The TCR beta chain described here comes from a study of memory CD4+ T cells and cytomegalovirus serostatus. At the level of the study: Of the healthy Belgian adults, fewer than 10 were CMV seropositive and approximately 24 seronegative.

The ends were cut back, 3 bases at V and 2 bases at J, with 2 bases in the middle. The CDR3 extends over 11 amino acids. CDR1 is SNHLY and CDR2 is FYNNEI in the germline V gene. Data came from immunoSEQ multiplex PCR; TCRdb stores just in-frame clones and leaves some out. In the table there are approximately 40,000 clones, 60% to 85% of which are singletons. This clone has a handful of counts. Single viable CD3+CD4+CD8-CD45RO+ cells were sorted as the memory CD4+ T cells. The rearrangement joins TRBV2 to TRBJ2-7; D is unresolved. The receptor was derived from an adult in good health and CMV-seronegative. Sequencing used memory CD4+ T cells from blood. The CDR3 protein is CASSDAYEQYF. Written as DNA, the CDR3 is TGTGCCAGCAGTGATGCCTACGAGCAGTACTTC.